This T cell receptor beta chain was recorded in a study of blood T cell repertoires in COVID-19. On the study more broadly: COVID-19 samples, acute and convalescent, were from the United States, Italy and Spain. The analysed material was cDNA or gDNA that came from T cells, B-cell-depleted T cells, or PBMCs.

Germline lookup yields CDR1 MNHEY and CDR2 SVGAGI. The CDR3 runs to 12 residues. V was trimmed by 9 bases and J by 7 bases, leaving 13 bases between them. Authors' data handling: The assay estimated nucleated cells by amplifying reference gene primers. Only in-frame clones appear in the TCRdb table, and some are missing; sequencing was by immunoSEQ multiplex PCR. From that table come the V and J calls and clone size; the DNA was used to work out D and trimming. The sample carries 7,300 or so clones, roughly 88% recorded once. Input material: peripheral blood. The J gene is TRBJ2-1, the V gene TRBV6-5; D might be TRBD2 (6 bases). The sequence was collected from a woman in her forties or fifties with active or convalescent COVID-19. CDR3 DNA sequence: TGTGCCAGTTGGGGGAGGAGGAATGAGCAGTTCTTC. It specifies CASWGRRNEQFF.